This T cell receptor beta chain was recorded in a study of cytomegalovirus exposure and HLA in healthy donors. The overall study: According to later analysis, the same platform produced the 120 validation and over 600 first-cohort repertoires.

On this clone: As yet, its antigen is unknown.

Study-wide points: Later, an analysis found that TCR clusters from the first cohort tended to co-occur in the 120 validation repertoires.

The donors were members of the validation cohort, which comprised 120 subjects and was separate from the first cohort of 666 subjects. Profiling relied on immunoSEQ multiplex PCR, and the TCRdb table lists in-frame clones only, not all of them. Among 90,000 to 130,000 clones listed, over 85% were seen once. The trim removed 5 bases at V and 0 bases at J, leaving 2 bases unmatched. Germline CDR1 and CDR2: SGHRS and YFSETQ. This CDR3 is built from 14 residues. The sequenced material came from PBMCs. This clonotype was obtained from a woman aged 18-29 years in good health and CMV-seronegative. The rearrangement links TRBV5-1 to TRBJ2-7, with 10 bases that match TRBD2. This chain's CDR3 is CASSWTSGSYEQYF. Here the CDR3 DNA reads TGCGCCAGCAGTTGGACTAGCGGCTCCTACGAGCAGTACTTC.